This TCR beta chain came from a study of blood T cell repertoires in COVID-19. Study context: Both acute and convalescent COVID-19 samples were obtained from the United States, Italy and Spain.

Authors' data handling: Reference gene primer amplification yielded estimated nucleated cell counts. The method was immunoSEQ multiplex PCR; TCRdb's version includes in-frame clones alone and lacks a portion of them. That table gives V, J and clone size, and the DNA gave D and trimming. The sample lists 220,000 or so clones, over 80% occurring once. V was trimmed by 5 bases and J by 4 bases, leaving 17 bases between them. CDR3 length: 15 amino acids. CDR1 is MDHEN and CDR2 is SYDVKM in the germline V gene. Participant ages covered roughly 18 to 89 years across 25 or so US areas. The sample comprised PBMCs or T cells enriched from blood (not recorded which). The rearrangement joins TRBV28 to TRBJ1-1; D remains unclear. The clonotype originates from a woman aged 35 to 49 who had recovered from COVID-19. The CDR3 DNA reads TGTGCCAGCAGTCCAACTACTCCCCCTATCACTGAAGCTTTCTTT. Translated: CASSPTTPPITEAFF.